The 3 T cell receptor beta chains given below trace back to one sample, sequenced in a study of T cells after yellow fever vaccination. TCRdb used MiXCR to reprocess the 5' RACE reads, holding one entry per CDR3 protein. The sample holds 25,000 to 30,000 distinct CDR3 sequences; 5% are singletons and the top ten take just over 40%. The sample here was CD8+ T cells sorted from PBMCs, taken 10 days after the yellow fever booster vaccination. Receptor source: a man younger than 40 who received the YFV17D yellow fever vaccine.

This clonotype was picked up a small number of times. The rearrangement uses TRBV28 and TRBJ2-7; 7 nucleotides align to TRBD1. The trim removed 2 bases at V and 2 bases at J, leaving 3 bases unmatched. This CDR3 has 14 amino acids. The germline gives CDR1 MDHEN, CDR2 SYDVKM. The CDR3, as DNA: TGTGCCAGCAGTTTACAGGGGGAACCCTACGAGCAGTACTTC. Translated, it gives CASSLQGEPYEQYF.

This clonotype was seen ten or more times. The chain combines TRBV20-1 with TRBJ2-1; 8 positions agree with TRBD2. The J segment lost 8 bases and the V segment lost 6 bases, leaving 15 bases of the junction unmatched. Germline V gives CDR1 DFQATT, CDR2 SNEGSKA (reference sequence). CDR3 length: 15 amino acids. The CDR3 bases are TGCAGTGCCCCGATAGCCCCGGGAGGGTACGATGAGCAGTTCTTC. This translates into CSAPIAPGGYDEQFF.

This clonotype was picked up many times. The V call is TRBV5-1, the J call TRBJ2-7; 15 bases align to TRBD2. The CDR3 covers 20 residues. The junction had 15 bases not matched to a gene; V was cut back by 3 bases and J by 2 bases. Germline assignment: CDR1 SGHRS and CDR2 YFSETQ. CDR3 nucleotides: TGCGCCAGCAGCTCCGCCACAGGGACTAGCGGGAGGTTTAACCCCTACGAGCAGTACTTC. Its translation: CASSSATGTSGRFNPYEQYF.